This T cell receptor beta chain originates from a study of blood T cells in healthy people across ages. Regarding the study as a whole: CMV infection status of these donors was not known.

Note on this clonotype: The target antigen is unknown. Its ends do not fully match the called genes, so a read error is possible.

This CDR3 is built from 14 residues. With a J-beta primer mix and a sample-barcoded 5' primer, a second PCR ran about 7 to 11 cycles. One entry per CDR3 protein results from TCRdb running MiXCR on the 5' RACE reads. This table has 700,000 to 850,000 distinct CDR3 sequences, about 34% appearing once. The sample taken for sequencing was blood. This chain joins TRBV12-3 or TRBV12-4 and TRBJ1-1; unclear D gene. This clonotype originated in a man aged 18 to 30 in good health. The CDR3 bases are TGTACCAGTAGTTTAGGGCACCTGGGCGCTGAAGCTTTCTTT. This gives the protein CTSSLGHLGAEAFF.